Each of the 16 T cell receptor beta chains below was sequenced from the same sample in a study of T cells in Graves' hyperthyroidism and ophthalmopathy. Amplification of TCR beta CDR3 regions was performed using RNA transcripts as template. Primed by the HTBI set, a first-round RT-PCR was run on the TCR CDR3. TCRdb independently ran MiXCR on the multiplex PCR reads; one entry per CDR3 protein. Counted here are approximately 530,000 distinct CDR3 sequences, just under 20% occurring once; the ten biggest clones make up 45% to 50%. The sequenced sample was blood. These TCRs come from a man between 35 and 55 years old with Graves' ophthalmopathy.

The chain links TRBV9 to TRBJ2-1; the D gene is possibly TRBD1 (5 bases). CDR1 is SGDLS and CDR2 is YYNGEE in the germline V gene. The CDR3 is made up of 16 amino acids. V lost 4 bases and J lost 2, with 16 bases in between. CDR3 sequence: CASSTSTKQAYNEQFF. The CDR3 DNA reads as TGTGCCAGCAGCACGAGTACCAAACAGGCCTACAATGAGCAGTTCTTC.

Worth noting for this clonotype: The CDR3 ends on some other residue instead of the conserved phenylalanine or tryptophan, so this is likely a read error. The V and J genes are TRBV5-1 and TRBJ1-2; 7 bases match TRBD1. CDR1 is SGHRS and CDR2 is YFSETQ in the germline V gene. V was clipped by 2 bases and J by 4 bases; unmatched bases: 2. The CDR3 sequence is 13 residues long. DNA for the CDR3: TGCGCCAGCAGCTTAGGGACAGCCTATGGCTACACCCTC. It codes for CASSLGTAYGYTL.

The chain links TRBV5-1 to TRBJ2-7, with 7 bases matching TRBD1. This CDR3 has 15 amino acids. With V trimmed by 4 bases and J by 1 base, 8 bases remained unmatched. Germline V gene lookup returns CDR1 SGHRS and CDR2 YFSETQ. This CDR3 reads CASSPDRHPSYEQYF. DNA for the CDR3: TGCGCCAGCAGCCCGGACAGGCACCCGTCCTACGAGCAGTACTTC.

Many counts were recorded for this clonotype. CDR3: CASSLDQVNYNEQFF. In nucleotides, the CDR3 is TGTGCCAGCAGCTTAGATCAGGTAAACTACAATGAGCAGTTCTTC. V is TRBV11-2 and J is TRBJ2-1; the D is unclear. V lost 0 bases, J lost 3 bases, and 9 bases lay in between. CDR1 and CDR2 from the germline V gene are SGHAT and FQNNGV. CDR3 size: 15 residues.

On this clonotype itself: This may come from a read error, since a much larger clone is one base off. The V call is TRBV7-2, the J call TRBJ2-7, with 8 positions matching TRBD2. The CDR3 consists of 14 residues. In germline, CDR1 is SGHTA, CDR2 FQGNSA. V dropped 4 bases and J dropped 9; count of bases not matched to a gene: 11. The CDR3 DNA follows: TGTGCCAGCAGCTACCAGCGGGAGAGGGGCGGGCAGTACTTC. The encoded protein is CASSYQRERGGQYF.

The V call is TRBV6-2 or TRBV6-3, the J call TRBJ2-3; D not certain. The CDR3 contains 14 residues. Trimming stripped 5 bases from V and 2 bases from J, with 11 bases between. The V gene's germline CDR1 is MNHEY and CDR2 SVGEGT. In nucleotides, the CDR3 is TGTGCCAGCAGTCCCGAATATTCCACAGATACGCAGTATTTT. Its translation: CASSPEYSTDTQYF.

V gene TRBV2 combines with J gene TRBJ1-3; no clear D gene. Trimming left V 8 bases short and J 0 bases short, with 5 bases between. This CDR3 contains 12 residues. The germline CDR1 and CDR2 sequences are SNHLY and FYNNEI. DNA of the CDR3: TGTGCCAGCCAAGACTCTGGAAACACCATATATTTT. Protein product: CASQDSGNTIYF.

This chain joins TRBV24-1 and TRBJ2-1; tentative D call: TRBD2 (6 bases). Looked up from germline, CDR1 is KGHDR and CDR2 is SFDVKD. Trimming shortened V by 2 bases and J by 11 bases, and 12 bases separated the two germline ends. CDR3 length: 13 amino acids. CDR3 sequence reads: CATSDSALAQQFF. CDR3 nucleotide sequence: TGTGCCACCAGTGATTCCGCGCTAGCGCAGCAGTTCTTC.

A few counts support this clonotype. The chain links TRBV9 to TRBJ2-3, with D possibly matching TRBD2 (6 bases). CDR3 length equals 12 residues. Per germline, CDR1 SGDLS and CDR2 YYNGEE. With 3 bases removed from V and 6 bases from J, the gap between germline ends came to 8 bases. The CDR3 reads CASSAGVDTQYF. The CDR3 nucleotides read TGTGCCAGCAGCGCGGGGGTGGATACGCAGTATTTT.

This clonotype was found a few times. The chain is built from TRBV10-3 and TRBJ1-2, with TRBD1 as a possible D gene (5 bases). The length of the CDR3 is 16 residues. With 0 bases removed from V and 2 bases from J, the gap between germline ends came to 13 bases. Germline lookup yields CDR1 ENHRY and CDR2 SYGVKD. The CDR3 nucleotides read TGTGCCATCAGTGAGTCGACGCAGGGCAGAAACTATGGCTACACCTTC. The encoded protein is CAISESTQGRNYGYTF.

This clonotype was detected many times. V is TRBV12-3 or TRBV12-4 and J is TRBJ1-1, with no clear D. V was shortened by 6 bases and J by 5 bases, with 13 bases between the two germline ends. The CDR3 spans 13 residues. The CDR3 sequence is CASSLGRRTEAFF. In DNA, the CDR3 is TGTGCCAGCAGCTTGGGCAGACGGACTGAAGCTTTCTTT.

The sample holds many counts of this clonotype. The V gene is TRBV10-3, the J gene TRBJ2-7; TRBD1 is a possible D gene (5 bases). Trimming removed 6 bases from V and 5 bases from J, with 11 bases in between. The CDR3 has 12 amino acids. Germline V lookup: CDR1 ENHRY, CDR2 SYGVKD. CDR3 nucleotide sequence: TGTGCCATCAGGAGTGGGGCGCACGAGCAGTACTTC. Translating it yields CAIRSGAHEQYF.

The V and J genes are TRBV27 and TRBJ2-1, with D perhaps TRBD2 (5 bases). CDR1 is MNHEY and CDR2 is SMNVEV in the germline V gene (reference sequence). The CDR3 covers 15 residues. V shed 1 base and J shed 1 base, with 8 bases lying between them. This CDR3 reads CASSLYGESYNEQFF. DNA of the CDR3: TGTGCCAGCAGTTTATACGGGGAGTCCTACAATGAGCAGTTCTTC.

A remark on this clonotype: At one end the junction does not follow the germline gene, possibly because of a read error. This chain links TRBV28 with TRBJ2-1; D not certain. Germline V gives CDR1 MDHEN, CDR2 SYDVKM. The CDR3 sequence is 15 residues long. The CDR3 DNA is TGTGCCAGCAGACAAACAGATCTTTCCTACAATGGGCAGTTCTTC. Translating it yields CASRQTDLSYNGQFF.

The sample holds a few counts of this clonotype. The CDR3 bases are TGCGCCAGCAGTGAGATCGGCGGGGGGGCCGGGGATACGCAGTATTTT. It codes for CASSEIGGGAGDTQYF. J is TRBJ2-3 and V is TRBV10-2, with 9 bases fitting TRBD2. Germline V gene lookup returns CDR1 WSHSY and CDR2 SAAADI. V trimming: 2 bases; J trimming: 6 bases; junction bases outside the gene matches: 9. The CDR3 runs 16 residues.

The chain couples TRBV4-3 to TRBJ2-7; maybe TRBD2 (5 bases). Germline CDR1 reads LGHNA; CDR2 reads YSLEER. V gave up 1 base and J gave up 4 bases, with 14 bases separating them. This CDR3 contains 15 residues. The CDR3 DNA is TGCGCCAGCAGCCAAGGCGCCTCTCCGGGGTACGAGCAGTACTTC. Its translation: CASSQGASPGYEQYF.